This TCR beta chain stems from a study of CD8+CD57+ T cells in acquired aplastic anemia. The V segment lost 2 bases and the J segment 4 bases; nucleotides outside the gene matches: 5. The CDR3 contains 14 residues. Germline lookup yields CDR1 KGHSH and CDR2 LQKENI. Whoever was chosen for sequencing had shown CD8+CD57+ cell expansion by flow cytometry. According to the study, genomic DNA was the template for TCR beta VDJ and CDR3 profiling. MiXCR, run by TCRdb on the reads, gives a single entry per CDR3 protein. The profile shows fewer than 250,000 distinct CDR3 sequences, around 50% of them singletons.

The receptor was derived from a human donor with aplastic anemia. The sample consisted of sorted CD4+, CD8+, or CD8+CD57+ T cells (not recorded which) from PBMCs. The V call is TRBV18, the J call TRBJ2-7, with 7 bases aligning to TRBD2. The CDR3 loop reads CASSPGSGKYEQYF. DNA of the CDR3: TGTGCCAGCTCACCAGGCAGCGGGAAATACGAGCAGTACTTC.